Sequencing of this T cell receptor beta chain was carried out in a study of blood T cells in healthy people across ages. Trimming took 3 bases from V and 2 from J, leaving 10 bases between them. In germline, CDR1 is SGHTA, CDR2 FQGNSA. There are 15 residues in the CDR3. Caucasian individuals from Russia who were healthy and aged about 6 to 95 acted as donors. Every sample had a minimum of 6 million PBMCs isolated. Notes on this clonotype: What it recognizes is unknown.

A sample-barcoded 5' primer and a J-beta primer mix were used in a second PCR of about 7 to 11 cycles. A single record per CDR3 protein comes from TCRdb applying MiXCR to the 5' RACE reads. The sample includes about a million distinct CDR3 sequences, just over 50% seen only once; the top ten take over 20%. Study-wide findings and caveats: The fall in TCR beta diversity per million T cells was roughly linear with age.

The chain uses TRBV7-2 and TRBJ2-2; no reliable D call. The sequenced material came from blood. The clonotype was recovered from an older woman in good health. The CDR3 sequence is CASSLLRHNTGELFF. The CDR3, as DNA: TGTGCCAGCAGCTTGTTGCGACACAACACCGGGGAGCTGTTTTTT. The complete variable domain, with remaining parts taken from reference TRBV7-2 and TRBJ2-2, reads GAGVSQSPSNKVTEKGKDVELRCDPISGHTALYWYRQSLGQGLEFLIYFQGNSAPDKSGLPSDRFSAERTGGSVSTLTIQRTQQEDSAVYLCASSLLRHNTGELFFGEGSRLTVL.